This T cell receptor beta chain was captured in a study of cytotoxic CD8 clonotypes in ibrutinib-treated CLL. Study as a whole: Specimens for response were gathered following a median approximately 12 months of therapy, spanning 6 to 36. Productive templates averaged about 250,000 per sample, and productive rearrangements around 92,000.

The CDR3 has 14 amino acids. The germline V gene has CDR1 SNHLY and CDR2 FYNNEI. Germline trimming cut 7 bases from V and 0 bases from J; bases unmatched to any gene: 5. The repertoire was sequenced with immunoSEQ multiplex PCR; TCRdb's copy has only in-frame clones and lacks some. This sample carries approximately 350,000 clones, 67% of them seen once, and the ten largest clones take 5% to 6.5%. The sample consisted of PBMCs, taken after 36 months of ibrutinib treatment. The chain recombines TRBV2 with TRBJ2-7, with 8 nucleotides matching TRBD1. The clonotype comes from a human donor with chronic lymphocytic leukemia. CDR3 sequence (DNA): TGTGCCAGCATGGACAGGGTGTCCTCCTACGAGCAGTACTTC. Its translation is CASMDRVSSYEQYF.